This T cell receptor (beta chain) appears in the sequencing data of a study of T cell repertoires in cytomegalovirus infection. Looking at the study overall: Recently identified HLA-C-restricted CMV epitopes and well-studied HLA-B-restricted CMV epitopes were used by the study. In public TCR beta signatures, there were indications of both CMV infection and matching HLA type.

Study-level findings and limits: There were HLA-C-restricted CMV-specific TCR beta clonotypes dominating the ex vivo response.

Via MiXCR, TCRdb re-called the reads, giving one row per CDR3 protein. Counted here are about a million distinct CDR3 sequences, about a third occurring once; the ten biggest clones make up about an eighth. Turning to this clonotype: Its antigen is unidentified.

The sample here was cultured CD8+ T cells from PBMCs, taken from culture after CMV antigen stimulation. The sequence was collected from a human donor in good health (CMV status not recorded). Some clones in this sample may be carry-over from other donors' samples.

The CDR3 sequence: CASGFRQETPYEQYF. The CDR3 DNA follows: TGTGCTAGTGGGTTCCGACAGGAGACACCCTACGAGCAGTACTTC. J is TRBJ2-7 and V is TRBV12-5, with D perhaps TRBD1 (6 bases). The CDR3 has 15 residues. The germline V gene has CDR1 LGHNT and CDR2 FRNRAP. V lost 6 bases and J lost 2, with 17 bases in between.